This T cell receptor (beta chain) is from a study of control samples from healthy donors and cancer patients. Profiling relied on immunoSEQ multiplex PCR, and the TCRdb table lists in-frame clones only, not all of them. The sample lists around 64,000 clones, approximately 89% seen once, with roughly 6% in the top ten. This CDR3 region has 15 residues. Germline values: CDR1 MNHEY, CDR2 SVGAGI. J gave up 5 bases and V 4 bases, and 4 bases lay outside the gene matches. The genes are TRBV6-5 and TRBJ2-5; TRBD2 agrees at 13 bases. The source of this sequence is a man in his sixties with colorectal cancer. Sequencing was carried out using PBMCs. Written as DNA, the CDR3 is TGTGCCAGCAGTTCGGGACTAGCGGGGCTCGAGACCCAGTACTTC. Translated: CASSSGLAGLETQYF.